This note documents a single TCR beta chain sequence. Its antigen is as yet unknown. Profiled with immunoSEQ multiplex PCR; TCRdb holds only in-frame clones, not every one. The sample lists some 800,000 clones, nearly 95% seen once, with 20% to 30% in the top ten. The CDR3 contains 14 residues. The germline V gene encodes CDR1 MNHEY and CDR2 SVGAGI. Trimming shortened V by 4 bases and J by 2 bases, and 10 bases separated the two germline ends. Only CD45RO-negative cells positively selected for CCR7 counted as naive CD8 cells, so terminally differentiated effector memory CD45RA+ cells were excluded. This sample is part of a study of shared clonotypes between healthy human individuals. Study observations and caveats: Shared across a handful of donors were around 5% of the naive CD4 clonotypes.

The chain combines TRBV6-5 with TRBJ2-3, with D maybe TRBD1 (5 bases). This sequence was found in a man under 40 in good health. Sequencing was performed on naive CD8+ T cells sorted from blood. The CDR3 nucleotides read TGTGCCAGCAGTTCCACAGGTACCACAGATACGCAGTATTTT. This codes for CASSSTGTTDTQYF.